Here is one T cell receptor beta chain with its context. The target antigen is unknown. The germline CDR1 and CDR2 sequences are SGHRS and YFSETQ. The CDR3 runs 16 residues. Trimming shortened V by 3 bases and J by 0 bases, and 15 bases separated the two germline ends. This sample stems from a study of PD-1 blockade in classical Hodgkin lymphoma. General study points: TCR diversity at baseline was reported to be reduced in newly diagnosed patients relative to healthy donors. Complete responders possessed baseline diversity comparable to newly diagnosed patients.

The data were produced by immunoSEQ multiplex PCR, yet TCRdb's version contains in-frame clones alone and is incomplete. The sample lists 29,000 or so clones, roughly 70% occurring once. All patients relapsed after autologous stem cell transplantation, and brentuximab vedotin exposure varied. The receptor's source is a human donor with classical Hodgkin lymphoma. The material sequenced was peripheral blood mononuclear cells (PBMCs), taken before the second cycle of nivolumab. V is TRBV5-1 and J is TRBJ1-1; D unresolved. In DNA form, the CDR3 reads TGCGCCAGCAGCTGGACTGCTGGCAACATGAACACTGAAGCTTTCTTT. This gives the protein CASSWTAGNMNTEAFF.